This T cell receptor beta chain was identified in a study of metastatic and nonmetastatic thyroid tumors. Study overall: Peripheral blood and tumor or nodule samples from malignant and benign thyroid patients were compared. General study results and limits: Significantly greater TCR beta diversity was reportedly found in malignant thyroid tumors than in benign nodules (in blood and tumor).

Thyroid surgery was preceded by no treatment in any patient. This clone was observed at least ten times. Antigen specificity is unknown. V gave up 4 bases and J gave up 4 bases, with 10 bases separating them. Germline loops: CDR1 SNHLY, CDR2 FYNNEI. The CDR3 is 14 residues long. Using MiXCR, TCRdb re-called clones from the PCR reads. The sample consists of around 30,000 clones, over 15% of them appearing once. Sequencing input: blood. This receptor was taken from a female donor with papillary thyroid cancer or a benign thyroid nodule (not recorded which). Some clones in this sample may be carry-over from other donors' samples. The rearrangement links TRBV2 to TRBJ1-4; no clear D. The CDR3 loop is CASSGVARNEKLFF. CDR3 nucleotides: TGTGCCAGCAGTGGGGTCGCACGTAATGAAAAACTGTTTTTT.